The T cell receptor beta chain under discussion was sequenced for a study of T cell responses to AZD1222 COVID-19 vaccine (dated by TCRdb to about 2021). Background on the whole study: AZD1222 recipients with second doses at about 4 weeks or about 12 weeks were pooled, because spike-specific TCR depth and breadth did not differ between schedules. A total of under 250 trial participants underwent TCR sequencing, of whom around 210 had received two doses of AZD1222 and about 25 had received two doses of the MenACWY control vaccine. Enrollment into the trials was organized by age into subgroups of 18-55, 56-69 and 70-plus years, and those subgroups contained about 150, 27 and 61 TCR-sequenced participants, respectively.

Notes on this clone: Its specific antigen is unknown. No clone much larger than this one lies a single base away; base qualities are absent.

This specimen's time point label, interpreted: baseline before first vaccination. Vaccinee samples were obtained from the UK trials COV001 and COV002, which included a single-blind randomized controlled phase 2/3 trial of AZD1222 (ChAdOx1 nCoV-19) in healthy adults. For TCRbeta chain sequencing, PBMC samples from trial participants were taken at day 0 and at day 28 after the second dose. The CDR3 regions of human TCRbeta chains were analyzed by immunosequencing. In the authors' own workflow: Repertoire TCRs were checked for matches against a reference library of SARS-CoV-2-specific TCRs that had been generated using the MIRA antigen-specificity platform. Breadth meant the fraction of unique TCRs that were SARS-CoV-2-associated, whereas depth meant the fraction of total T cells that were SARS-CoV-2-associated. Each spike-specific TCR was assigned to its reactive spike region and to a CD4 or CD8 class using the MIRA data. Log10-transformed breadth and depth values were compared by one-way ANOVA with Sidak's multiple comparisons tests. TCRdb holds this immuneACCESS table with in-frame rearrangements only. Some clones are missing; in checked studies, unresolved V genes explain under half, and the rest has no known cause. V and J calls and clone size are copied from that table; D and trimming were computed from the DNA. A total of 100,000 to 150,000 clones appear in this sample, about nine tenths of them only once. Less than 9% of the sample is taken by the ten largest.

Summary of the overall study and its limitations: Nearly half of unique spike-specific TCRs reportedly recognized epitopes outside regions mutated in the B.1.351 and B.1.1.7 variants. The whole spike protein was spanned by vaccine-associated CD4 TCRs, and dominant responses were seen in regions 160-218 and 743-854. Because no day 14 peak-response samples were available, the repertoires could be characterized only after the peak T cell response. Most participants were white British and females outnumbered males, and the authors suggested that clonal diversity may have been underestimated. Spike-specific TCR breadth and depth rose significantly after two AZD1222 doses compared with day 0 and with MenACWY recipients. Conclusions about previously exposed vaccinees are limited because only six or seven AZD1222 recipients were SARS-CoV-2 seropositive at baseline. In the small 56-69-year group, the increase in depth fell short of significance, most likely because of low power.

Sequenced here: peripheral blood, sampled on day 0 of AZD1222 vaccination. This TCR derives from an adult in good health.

CDR3 loop: CASSGTVSETQYF. The nucleotide sequence is given as TGTGCCAGCAGCGGGACGGTGTCGGAGACCCAGTACTTC. The rearranged chain carries TRBV7-8 and TRBJ2-5; the D gene may be TRBD1 or TRBD2, since each aligns over 5 bases. V is reduced by 5 bases and J by 5 bases, leaving a spacing of 12 bases between them. The germline V gene gives CDR1 as SGHVS and CDR2 as FQNEAQ. CDR3 length: 13 amino acids, cysteine to phenylalanine. Only the CDR3 region is kept as DNA, spanning 39 bases read in frame from base 1.